These 31 T cell receptor beta chains originate from one sample sequenced in a study of metastatic and nonmetastatic thyroid tumors. TCRdb reanalyzed the PCR reads via MiXCR. The data hold about 62,000 clones, with roughly 4% observed a single time. Until they underwent thyroid surgery, no patient had received any treatment. Sequenced sample: blood. All receptors derive from a female donor with papillary thyroid cancer or a benign thyroid nodule (not recorded which). Some clones in this sample may be carry-over from other donors' samples.

This rearrangement joins TRBV14 to TRBJ2-2, with 10 nucleotides matching TRBD1. CDR1 SGHDN and CDR2 FVKESK come from the germline V gene. This CDR3 spans 18 amino acids. V trimming: 0 bases; J trimming: 5 bases; junction bases outside the gene matches: 9. CDR3 coding DNA: TGTGCCAGCAGCCAAGAATTGTTCCGGGACAGGGGAACCGGGGAGCTGTTTTTT. Translated, it gives CASSQELFRDRGTGELFF.

This clone was recorded at least ten times. The V gene is TRBV7-9, the J gene TRBJ2-1; possibly TRBD1 for D (5 bases). CDR1 SEHNR and CDR2 FQNEAQ come from the germline V gene (reference sequence). V lost 0 bases and J 7 bases, leaving 7 bases between the germline ends. This CDR3 is built from 13 residues. The DNA for the CDR3 is TGTGCCAGCAGCTTAGCGGCAGGGAATGAGCAGTTCTTC. As protein: CASSLAAGNEQFF.

This clone was seen a handful of times. This chain connects TRBV7-9 to TRBJ2-7; 8 bases match TRBD2. The germline V gene encodes CDR1 SEHNR and CDR2 FQNEAQ (reference sequence). This CDR3 has 19 amino acids. The V gene end was trimmed by 7 bases and the J gene end by 0 bases; junction bases not matched to a gene: 20. DNA for the CDR3: TGTGCCAGCATCTTCGGAATGCCCCCGGGACTAGGGACCTCCTACGAGCAGTACGTC. This gives the protein CASIFGMPPGLGTSYEQYV.

This clone has more than one count but fewer than ten. A read error may be the cause here, since a much bigger clone is one base away. The chain employs TRBV5-1 and TRBJ2-7, with D tentatively TRBD2 (6 bases). This CDR3 has 15 residues. V lost 4 bases and J lost 4, with 18 bases in between. CDR1 and CDR2 (germline): SGHRS, YFSETQ. CDR3 protein: CASSRAIGSRYEQYF. The CDR3 coding sequence is TGCGCCAGCAGCAGAGCTATCGGGAGTCGGTACGAGCAGTACTTC.

This clone was observed a few times. This CDR3 reads CASTPDRVGTGELFF. The CDR3 DNA is TGTGCCAGCACTCCGGATCGGGTCGGCACCGGGGAGCTGTTTTTT. The chain carries TRBV7-9 and TRBJ2-2; D is undetermined. V lost 7 bases and J lost 4, with 16 bases in between. Per the germline V gene, CDR1 is SEHNR and CDR2 is FQNEAQ (reference sequence). CDR3 length: 15 residues.

The chain has TRBV19 and TRBJ2-3; D call uncertain. Between the trimmed V and J ends, which lost 2 bases and 2 bases, there was a span of 11 bases. The germline V gene encodes CDR1 LNHDA and CDR2 SQIVND (reference sequence). The CDR3 totals 15 residues. The CDR3 nucleotides read TGTGCCAGTAGTATAAGACGGAACGCCACAGATACGCAGTATTTT. Translated, it gives CASSIRRNATDTQYF.

The chain carries TRBV5-1 and TRBJ2-7; a weak D match, TRBD1 (6 bases). In germline, CDR1 is SGHRS, CDR2 YFSETQ. The CDR3 consists of 14 residues. Deletions cut 5 bases from V and 0 bases from J, with 12 bases between. The CDR3, as DNA: TGCGCCAGCAGGGACACAGGGCGCTCCTACGAGCAGTACTTC. It yields the protein CASRDTGRSYEQYF. The complete variable domain, with remaining parts taken from reference TRBV5-1 and TRBJ2-7, reads KAGVTQTPRYLIKTRGQQVTLSCSPISGHRSVSWYQQTPGQGLQFLFEYFSETQRNKGNFPGRFSGRQFSNSRSEMNVSTLELGDSALYLCASRDTGRSYEQYFGPGTRLTVT.

On this clone itself: This may arise from a read error, as a much more abundant clone is one base away. Other DNA sequences in the same sample also yield this CDR3. This chain uses TRBV4-1 with TRBJ2-5; 9 bases agree with TRBD2. V trimming: 4 bases; J trimming: 3 bases; junction bases outside the gene matches: 9. The CDR3 is 16 amino acids. The germline V gene encodes CDR1 MGHRA and CDR2 YSYEKL. CDR3 loop: CASSREGLAGKETQYF. In nucleotides, the CDR3 is TGCGCCAGCAGCCGCGAGGGACTAGCTGGGAAAGAGACCCAGTACTTC.

Many counts were recorded for this clone. This chain joins TRBV6-1 and TRBJ2-5; 7 bases map to TRBD1. Germline V gene sequence: CDR1 MNHNS, CDR2 SASEGT. V lost 3 bases, J lost 1 base, and 5 bases stayed unmatched. The CDR3 contains 15 residues. CDR3 loop: CASSDTGDGQETQYF. The CDR3 region has the DNA TGTGCCAGCAGTGACACAGGGGATGGCCAAGAGACCCAGTACTTC.

This clone was recorded many times. The chain employs TRBV27 and TRBJ2-1; possible D gene TRBD1, 7 bases. V shed 6 bases and J shed 2 bases, with 14 bases lying between them. Germline loops: CDR1 MNHEY, CDR2 SMNVEV (reference sequence). CDR3 length equals 15 residues. This chain's CDR3 is CASRIRGEAYNEQFF. CDR3 sequence (DNA): TGTGCCAGCAGAATCAGGGGGGAGGCCTACAATGAGCAGTTCTTC.

By frequency in the sample, this clone is medium-sized (0.01 to 0.1%). The chain combines TRBV11-3 with TRBJ2-7, with 7 bases fitting TRBD2. The CDR3 consists of 16 residues. V gave up 5 bases and J gave up 0 bases; unmatched junction bases: 10. The germline V gene encodes CDR1 SGHNT and CDR2 YENEEA. The CDR3 bases are TGTGCCAGCAGCCCATTGGATGGCGGGAGCTCCTACGAGCAGTACTTC. Translating it yields CASSPLDGGSSYEQYF.

This clone was found many times. The CDR3 is CASSQAWREVFF. DNA for the CDR3: TGTGCCAGCAGCCAAGCGTGGCGGGAGGTGTTCTTC. The chain joins TRBV14 to TRBJ2-1; 8 bases are shared with TRBD2. V gave up 1 base and J gave up 15 bases; unmatched junction bases: 5. Germline V gives CDR1 SGHDN, CDR2 FVKESK. The CDR3 loop spans 12 amino acids.

There are a few counts of this clone. Being one base from a much bigger clone, this may be a read error. The rearrangement joins TRBV5-1 to TRBJ2-5; 10 nucleotides align to TRBD1. Germline V gene lookup returns CDR1 SGHRS and CDR2 YFSETQ. This CDR3 contains 14 residues. The J segment lost 5 bases and the V segment lost 9 bases, leaving 10 bases of the junction unmatched. The CDR3 reads CAIGGGQGIETQYF. CDR3 nucleotides: TGCGCCATCGGCGGGGGACAGGGGATCGAGACCCAGTACTTC.

The rearrangement joins TRBV28 to TRBJ1-2, with TRBD1 matching over 10 bases. Germline values: CDR1 MDHEN, CDR2 SYDVKM. This CDR3 has 15 amino acids. J lost 6 bases, V lost 4 bases, and 8 bases had no gene match. The CDR3 DNA follows: TGTGCCAGCAGTTCGACCGACAGGGGGCCTCATGGCTACACCTTC. It codes for CASSSTDRGPHGYTF.

This clone was counted many times. This sequence joins TRBV3-1 and TRBJ1-2; D not resolved. Germline CDR1 reads LGHDT; CDR2 reads YNNKEL (reference sequence). Trimming pared 0 bases from V and 9 bases from J, leaving 14 bases between. The CDR3 is 14 amino acids. CDR3 sequence: CASSQDEAPRSYTF. The CDR3 nucleotides read TGTGCCAGCAGCCAAGATGAGGCTCCTAGGAGCTACACCTTC.

About this clone itself: A much larger clonotype is one base distant, so this may be a read error. The chain carries TRBV30 and TRBJ2-7, with TRBD2 matching 8 bases. The CDR3 runs 14 residues. Germline V gene lookup returns CDR1 GTSNPN and CDR2 SVGIG (reference sequence). J gave up 6 bases and V 0 bases, and 7 bases lay outside the gene matches. CDR3 amino acids: CAWSVDGGGGEQYF. The CDR3, as DNA: TGTGCCTGGAGTGTCGACGGGGGGGGCGGCGAGCAGTACTTC.

This clone has a handful of counts. This chain links TRBV11-3 with TRBJ2-1, with 10 nucleotides matching TRBD2. Trimming cost V 6 bases and J 4 bases; bases outside gene matches: 6. CDR3 length equals 15 residues. Germline V lookup: CDR1 SGHNT, CDR2 YENEEA. The CDR3 sequence: CASSSGTSVYNEQFF. The CDR3 DNA is TGTGCCAGCAGTTCCGGGACTAGCGTATACAATGAGCAGTTCTTC.

The V and J genes are TRBV13 and TRBJ1-2, with 9 bases identical to TRBD1. From germline, CDR1 is PRHDT and CDR2 FYEKMQ (reference sequence). The trim removed 5 bases at V and 3 bases at J, leaving 7 bases unmatched. CDR3 length: 15 amino acids. The CDR3 is CASSIPGTGYYGYTF. The CDR3 DNA follows: TGTGCCAGCAGCATCCCCGGGACAGGGTACTATGGCTACACCTTC.

This clone showed up just a few times. A much bigger clone sits one base away, suggesting this may be a read error. The chain is built from TRBV2 and TRBJ2-7, with D unresolved. The germline V gene has CDR1 SNHLY and CDR2 FYNNEI. V lost 8 bases to trimming and J lost 2 bases, with 13 bases between them. The CDR3 is 13 residues long. Here the CDR3 DNA reads TGTGCCAGCTCACCTTCACAGACCTACGAGCAGTACTTC. As protein: CASSPSQTYEQYF.

This clone occurred many times. The chain carries TRBV20-1 and TRBJ2-5, with D perhaps TRBD1 (6 bases). The germline V gene has CDR1 DFQATT and CDR2 SNEGSKA (reference sequence). The CDR3 runs to 14 residues. V lost 0 bases to trimming and J lost 5 bases, with 13 bases between them. Here the CDR3 DNA reads TGCAGTGCTAGAGATTACAGGGAGACGGAGACCCAGTACTTC. Protein: CSARDYRETETQYF.

As to this clone: Other DNA variants within this sample encode the same CDR3. V is TRBV19 and J is TRBJ1-5, with D perhaps matching TRBD1 (5 bases). V lost 2 bases to trimming and J lost 7 bases, with 12 bases between them. The germline V gene has CDR1 LNHDA and CDR2 SQIVND (reference sequence). This CDR3 region has 14 residues. This chain's CDR3 is CASSIPNGAQPQHF. CDR3 DNA: TGTGCCAGTAGTATACCAAACGGGGCCCAGCCCCAGCATTTT.

This clone has ten or more counts. Sequence at one end of the junction differs from germline and may be a read error. The same CDR3 arises from other DNA sequences in this sample as well. The V and J genes are TRBV19 and TRBJ1-3, with D possibly being TRBD1 (6 bases). There are 15 residues in the CDR3. Germline V gives CDR1 LNHDA, CDR2 SQIVND (reference sequence). DNA for the CDR3: TGTGCCAGTAGTCCGGGACAAGCCTCTGGAAACGCCATATATTTT. It yields the protein CASSPGQASGNAIYF.

This clone was found many times. The chain uses TRBV3-1 and TRBJ2-1; 9 nucleotides line up with TRBD2. The V gene's germline CDR1 is LGHDT and CDR2 YNNKEL (reference sequence). The CDR3 runs 17 residues. J was trimmed by 8 bases and V by 6 bases; bases with no gene match: 17. The DNA for the CDR3 is TGTGCCAGCAGTCTCCGTAGTAGCGGGAGTTTCAGAGATGAGCAGTTCTTC. It is translated as CASSLRSSGSFRDEQFF.

The CDR3 spells CATTRRATTETQYF. DNA for the CDR3: TGTGCCACCACAAGGAGAGCCACCACAGAGACCCAGTACTTC. This chain connects TRBV5-6 to TRBJ2-5, with unresolved D. Germline V gene data show CDR1 as SGHDT and CDR2 as YYEEEE. V was trimmed by 9 bases and J by 4 bases, leaving 19 bases between them. The CDR3 runs to 14 residues.

This clone has ten or more counts. This chain connects TRBV3-1 to TRBJ2-7; a weak D match, TRBD2 (7 bases). The CDR3 has 17 amino acids. The V end lost 2 bases, the J end lost 0 bases, and 17 bases lay between the germline ends. Germline CDR1 and CDR2: LGHDT and YNNKEL (reference sequence). CDR3 amino acids: CASSQRGAGAISYEQYF. The CDR3 DNA reads TGTGCCAGCAGCCAAAGGGGGGCGGGAGCGATCTCCTACGAGCAGTACTTC.

In this sample, this clone turned up many times. This sequence joins TRBV28 and TRBJ2-5; the match to TRBD2 covers 14 bases. V trimming: 6 bases; J trimming: 4 bases; junction bases outside the gene matches: 10. The CDR3 has 17 residues. Germline V gene data show CDR1 as MDHEN and CDR2 as SYDVKM. CDR3 amino acids: CASRKGTSGSPRETQYF. The CDR3 DNA is TGTGCCAGCAGGAAGGGGACTAGCGGGAGCCCGCGAGAGACCCAGTACTTC.

The chain uses TRBV20-1 and TRBJ1-2; no definite D call. CDR1 is DFQATT, CDR2 SNEGSKA, per germline (reference sequence). The CDR3 covers 11 residues. The V gene lost 5 bases and the J gene lost 2 bases, with 6 bases spanning the gap. Here the CDR3 reads CSAQSNYGYTF. In DNA, the CDR3 is TGCAGTGCTCAAAGCAACTATGGCTACACCTTC.

This clone has at least ten counts. V usage is TRBV6-1 and J usage is TRBJ2-1; 8 bases are a match to TRBD2. Germline V lookup: CDR1 MNHNS, CDR2 SASEGT. The CDR3 loop spans 16 amino acids. After removal of 5 bases from V and 5 bases from J, the junction contained 11 bases not matched to a gene. Written as DNA, the CDR3 is TGTGCCAGCAGTTATTCCGGGACTAGTAGGCACAATGAGCAGTTCTTC. The encoded protein is CASSYSGTSRHNEQFF.

The sample holds many counts of this clone. This chain joins TRBV6-1 and TRBJ2-3, with D perhaps given as TRBD1 or TRBD2 (5 bases each). V lost 7 bases to trimming and J lost 4 bases, with 21 bases between them. The CDR3 contains 16 residues. The V gene's germline CDR1 is MNHNS and CDR2 SASEGT. The CDR3 DNA sequence: TGTGCCAGCATTAAGAGAGCTTGGGGGTGGGCAGATACGCAGTATTTT. Its translation is CASIKRAWGWADTQYF.

As for this clone: The identical CDR3 is also encoded by other nucleotide sequences in the sample. The V and J genes are TRBV6-1 and TRBJ1-3, with D tentatively TRBD1 (6 bases). V was cut by 0 bases and J by 3 bases, with 18 bases left in between. In germline, CDR1 is MNHNS, CDR2 SASEGT. CDR3 length: 18 amino acids. The CDR3 sequence is CASSEALTGGAFGNTIYF. The CDR3 DNA follows: TGTGCCAGCAGTGAAGCCCTGACAGGTGGCGCCTTTGGAAACACCATATATTTT.

This clone was counted at least ten times. This chain links TRBV4-1 with TRBJ1-3; possibly TRBD1 for D (6 bases). Trimming took 4 bases from V and 4 from J, leaving 20 bases between them. The germline V gene has CDR1 MGHRA and CDR2 YSYEKL. This CDR3 has 17 amino acids. CDR3 sequence reads: CASSRAGVVTVGNTIYF. The CDR3 bases are TGCGCCAGCAGCCGCGCAGGGGTCGTCACTGTCGGAAACACCATATATTTT.